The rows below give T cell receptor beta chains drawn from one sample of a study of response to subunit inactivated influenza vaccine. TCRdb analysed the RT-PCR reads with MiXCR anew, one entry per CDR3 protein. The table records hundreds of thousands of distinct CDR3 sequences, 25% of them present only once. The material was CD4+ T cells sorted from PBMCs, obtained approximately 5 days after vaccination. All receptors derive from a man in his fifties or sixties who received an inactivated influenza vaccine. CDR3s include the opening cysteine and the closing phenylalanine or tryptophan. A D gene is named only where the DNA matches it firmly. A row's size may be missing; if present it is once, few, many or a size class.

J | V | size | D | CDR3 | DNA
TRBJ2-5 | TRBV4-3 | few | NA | CASSQDPTPQETQYF | TGCGCCAGCAGCCAAGATCCAACACCCCAAGAGACCCAGTACTTC
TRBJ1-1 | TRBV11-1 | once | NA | CASSQTGGLTEAFF | TGTGCCAGCAGCCAGACTGGGGGTCTAACTGAAGCTTTCTTT
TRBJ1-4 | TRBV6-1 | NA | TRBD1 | CASSEALLVTGYGKLFF | TGTGCCAGCAGTGAAGCGCTTCTGGTGACAGGGTACGGAAAACTGTTTTTT
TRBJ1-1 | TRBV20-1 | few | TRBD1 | CSASQTGESGEAFF | TGCAGTGCGTCTCAGACAGGGGAGAGCGGTGAAGCTTTCTTT
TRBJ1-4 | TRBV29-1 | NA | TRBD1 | CSVHLDRGGSEKLFF | TGCAGCGTGCATCTTGACAGGGGAGGATCCGAAAAACTGTTTTTT
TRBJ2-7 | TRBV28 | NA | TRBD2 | CASSLSRAGGKGREQYF | TGTGCCAGCAGTTTATCCAGGGCGGGAGGAAAAGGGCGCGAGCAGTACTTC
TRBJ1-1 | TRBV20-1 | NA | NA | CSANKFRDWMNTEAFF | TGCAGTGCTAATAAATTCCGGGACTGGATGAACACTGAAGCTTTCTTT
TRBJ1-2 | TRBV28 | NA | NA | CASSFTGGNYGYTF | TGTGCCAGCAGTTTCACGGGGGGGAACTATGGCTACACCTTC
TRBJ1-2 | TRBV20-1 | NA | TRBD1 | CSASSDRGHGYTF | TGCAGTGCTAGTAGTGACAGGGGGCACGGCTACACCTTC
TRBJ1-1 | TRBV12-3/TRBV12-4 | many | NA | CASRTGNTEAFF | TGTGCCAGCAGGACAGGGAACACTGAAGCTTTCTTT
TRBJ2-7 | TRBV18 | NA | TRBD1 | CASSPGTGGSSYEQYF | TGTGCCAGCTCACCCGGGACAGGGGGAAGCTCCTACGAGCAGTACTTC
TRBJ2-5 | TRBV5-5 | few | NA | CASSPGRQALETQYF | TGTGCCAGCAGCCCGGGGAGGCAGGCGTTGGAGACCCAGTACTTC
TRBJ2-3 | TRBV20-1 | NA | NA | CSARVQQDTQYF | TGCAGTGCTAGAGTACAGCAAGATACGCAGTATTTT
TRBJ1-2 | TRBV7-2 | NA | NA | CASSLDSVSPNYGYTF | TGTGCCAGCAGCTTAGACTCGGTCTCCCCCAACTATGGCTACACCTTC
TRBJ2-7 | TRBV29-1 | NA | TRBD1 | CSVIRDRDHEQYF | TGCAGCGTAATACGGGACAGGGACCACGAGCAGTACTTC
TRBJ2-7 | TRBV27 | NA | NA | CASRLSLRGHYEQYF | TGTGCCAGCAGACTCTCTTTGCGGGGGCACTACGAGCAGTACTTC
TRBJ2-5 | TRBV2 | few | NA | CASSEAGYQETQYF | TGTGCCAGCAGTGAGGCAGGGTACCAAGAGACCCAGTACTTC
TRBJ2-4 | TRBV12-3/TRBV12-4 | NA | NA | CASSPPGSGNIQYF | TGTGCCAGCAGCCCTCCAGGGTCGGGAAACATTCAGTACTTC
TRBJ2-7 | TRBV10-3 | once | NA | CAILDTDAYEQYF | TGTGCCATCTTGGACACCGATGCCTACGAGCAGTACTTC
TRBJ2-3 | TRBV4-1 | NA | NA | CASSQVVDTQYF | TGCGCCAGCAGCCAAGTGGTGGATACGCAGTATTTT
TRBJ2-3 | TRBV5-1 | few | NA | CASSATGGTDTQYF | TGCGCCAGCAGCGCCACAGGAGGCACAGATACGCAGTATTTT
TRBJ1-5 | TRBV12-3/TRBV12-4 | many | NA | CASSLGGQNNQPQHF | TGTGCCAGCAGTTTAGGAGGACAGAACAATCAGCCCCAGCATTTT
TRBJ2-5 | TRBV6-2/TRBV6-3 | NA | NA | CASSSGTRPAQYF | TGTGCCAGCAGTTCCGGGACCAGGCCCGCCCAGTACTTC
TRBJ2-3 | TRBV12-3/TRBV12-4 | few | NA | CASSLSGQFTDTQYF | TGTGCCAGCAGTTTATCTGGACAGTTCACAGATACGCAGTATTTT
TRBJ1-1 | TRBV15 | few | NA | CATSRDKKNTEAFF | TGTGCCACCAGCAGAGACAAAAAGAACACTGAAGCTTTCTTT
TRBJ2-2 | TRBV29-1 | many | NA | CSVGGLPGELFF | TGCAGCGTTGGGGGACTCCCCGGGGAGCTGTTTTTT
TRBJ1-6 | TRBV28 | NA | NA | CASGKGSLHF | TGTGCCAGCGGCAAGGGGTCCCTCCACTTT
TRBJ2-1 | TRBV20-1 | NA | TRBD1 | CSARYRGRNEQFF | TGCAGTGCCAGATACAGGGGTAGGAATGAGCAGTTCTTC
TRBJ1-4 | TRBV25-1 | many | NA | CASSDPGQRQKLFF | TGTGCCAGCAGTGATCCCGGACAGCGCCAAAAACTGTTTTTT
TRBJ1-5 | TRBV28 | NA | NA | CASRFSSSTNQPQHF | TGTGCCAGCCGCTTTAGTTCGAGCACCAATCAGCCCCAGCATTTT
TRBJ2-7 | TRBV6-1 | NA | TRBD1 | CASIPQGRYEQYF | TGTGCCAGCATCCCACAGGGGCGCTACGAGCAGTACTTC
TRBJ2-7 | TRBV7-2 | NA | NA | CASSLLGGWDEQYF | TGTGCCAGCAGCTTATTGGGGGGATGGGACGAGCAGTACTTC
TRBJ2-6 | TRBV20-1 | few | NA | CARKGSGANVLTF | TGCGCCCGGAAGGGGAGTGGGGCCAACGTCCTGACTTTC
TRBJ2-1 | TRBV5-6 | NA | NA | CASSPGQSYNEQFF | TGTGCCAGCAGCCCAGGACAGTCTTACAATGAGCAGTTCTTC
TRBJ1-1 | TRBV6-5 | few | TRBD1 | CASSYRTGRNTEAFF | TGTGCCAGCAGTTACCGGACAGGGAGGAACACTGAAGCTTTCTTT
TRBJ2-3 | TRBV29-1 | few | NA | CSSYRRFTDTQYF | TGCAGCTCGTACAGGAGGTTCACAGATACGCAGTATTTT
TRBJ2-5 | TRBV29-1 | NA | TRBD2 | CSVDNGLAAETQYF | TGCAGCGTTGACAACGGACTAGCGGCAGAGACCCAGTACTTC
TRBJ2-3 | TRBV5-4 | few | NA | CASSSFRGRHTDTQYF | TGTGCCAGCAGCTCTTTTAGGGGCCGGCACACAGATACGCAGTATTTT
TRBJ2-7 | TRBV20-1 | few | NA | CSARDTFSYEQYF | TGCAGTGCTCGGGACACTTTCTCCTACGAGCAGTACTTC
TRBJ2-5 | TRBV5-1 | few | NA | CASSLGADYQETQYF | TGCGCCAGCAGCTTGGGGGCAGACTACCAAGAGACCCAGTACTTC